This section outlines one T cell receptor beta chain sequence together with its context. Its antigen is not yet known. The input lacks base qualities; no much larger clone sits a single base away. The same CDR3 can be traced to other DNA sequences in this sample. Trimming leaves V shorter by 6 bases and J shorter by 2 bases, with the junction holding 4 bases beyond the gene matches. CDR1 and CDR2 are read off the germline V gene as MDHEN and SYDVKM. The CDR3 starts with the cysteine, ends with the phenylalanine, and has 14 residues. Only the CDR3 portion is preserved as DNA: 42 bases, with reading frame beginning at the first base. The donors were healthy, HIV-negative adults who had no recently reported acute infections or vaccinations. Every donor was a Caucasian adult residing in Nashville, Tennessee, USA. Magnetic negative selection was used to enrich CD4+ T cells, after which naive cells were positively selected on CD45RA and the negative fraction became the memory subset. Blood was obtained by leukapheresis, after which PBMCs were separated by Ficoll-Histopaque density gradient centrifugation and cryopreserved in liquid nitrogen vapor phase. Analytical flow cytometry was used to check the purity and quantity of each magnetically sorted T cell population. Genomic DNA was isolated from every sorted fraction and measured by UV absorbance on a Nanodrop 2000c.

The data were taken from a study of shared clonotypes between healthy human individuals (TCRdb year 2020). Describing the broader study: The cohort comprised two women and a few men aged 18 to 49 years. To increase sequencing depth and limit assay-specific biases, different laboratories used diverse techniques to prepare libraries and sequence TCR repertoires. To estimate repertoire size and how much clonotypes are shared between individuals, the study performed deep sequencing of blood TCR repertoires from a few healthy adults. For each donor, CD4 naive and CD4 memory were each given three plates, CD8 naive was given two plates, and CD8 memory was given one plate. Leukapheresis yielded between about 0.85 and 9.5 billion PBMCs per donor.

Overall study results and their limits: Pairwise subsampling indicated that sequencing depth was expected to affect the degree of clonotype sharing among donors. Estimated clonotype richness was generally larger for naive than for memory subsets. Only blood was sampled, and tissue TCR repertoires likely differ from those in blood. Clonotypes shared by all four sorted-subset donors showed higher generation probabilities than non-shared clonotypes. Even with the large sequencing depth, rarefaction of the sorted-subset datasets indicated that sequencing was incomplete. The small number of donors limited the genetic and exposure-history diversity represented. When a handful of donors were compared, the shared fraction of clonotypes was roughly 5% for naive CD4, approximately 3.3% for naive CD8, roughly 2.5% for memory CD4, and roughly 0.43% for memory CD8.

TCR CDR3 regions were amplified from genomic DNA by multiplex PCR using the deep immunoSEQ assay. For each cell subset, the extracted genomic DNA was distributed evenly across all wells of several immunoSEQ 96-well plates, and each plate served as one replicate. For sorted subsets, around 200 ng genomic DNA, equal to about 30,000 T cell genomes, was loaded into each replicate PCR. The purified libraries were quantified using a Qubit 3.0 fluorometer, sized with a Bioanalyzer 2100, and then quantified again using the KAPA Library Quantification kit. A separate single-read 150-cycle Illumina NextSeq 550 flow cell was used to sequence each immunoSEQ 96-well plate. The authors' analysis ran thus. The immunoSEQ output contained only junctional sequences without quality scores, so filtering could not match that applied to full-length reads. To assign V/J genes and CDR3, sequences were annotated using PyIR, a Python wrapper for IgBLAST v1.9, with IMGT germline references. Reads were filtered out if the reads had weak V/J assignments (E-value above 1e-6), no CDR3, stop codons, out-of-frame junctions, or ambiguous translated residues. V3J clonotypes were defined as sequences sharing the same inferred V gene, J gene, and CDR3 amino acid sequence. The percentage overlap between two repertoires was calculated by dividing the number of shared unique clonotypes by the size of the smaller repertoire. Richness of each repertoire was evaluated using RTK rarefaction, the Chao1 estimator, and Recon v2.1 estimates of unobserved clonotypes. For all TCRbeta clonotypes obtained by the gDNA method from a handful of donors, generation probabilities were computed with OLGA. TCRdb mirrors the immuneACCESS table, restricted to in-frame sequences. Some clones are absent from its copies; in checked studies, under half trace to an unresolved V gene, and the reason for the others is unknown. V, J and clone size are those of that table, while D and trimming were read from the DNA. The sample contains roughly 2.5 million clones, roughly nine tenths of them found a single time. The ten largest clones represent over 0.12% of the sample.

The sample comprised naive CD4+ T cells sorted from blood. What the cell subset or site label conveys for this sample: CD45RA+ positively selected. The sequence links TRBV28 to TRBJ2-7; TRBD2 agrees with 10 junctional bases. This receptor was taken from a man aged 18 to 35 in good health. The CDR3 reads as follows: CASSLAGGAYEQYF. The sequence in DNA is TGTGCCAGCAGCTTAGCGGGAGGCGCCTACGAGCAGTACTTC.